These 29 T cell receptor beta chains came from one sample sequenced in a study of cytomegalovirus exposure and HLA in healthy donors. The protocol was immunoSEQ multiplex PCR, while the TCRdb copy is restricted to in-frame clones and leaves out a portion. The sample shows some 140,000 clones, 86% of them seen only once. Sequenced input: PBMCs. Receptors originate from a man aged 18 to 35 in good health and CMV-seropositive.

The V and J genes are TRBV25-1 and TRBJ1-1, with D maybe TRBD1 (5 bases). This CDR3 contains 13 residues. V was cut by 9 bases and J by 5 bases, with 16 bases left in between. The germline gives CDR1 MGHDK, CDR2 SYGVNS. CDR3 residues: CASEGRGGTEAFF. The CDR3 DNA reads as TGTGCCAGTGAGGGGAGGGGAGGTACTGAAGCTTTCTTT.

By frequency in the sample, this clone is medium-sized. This chain connects TRBV4-1 to TRBJ1-3; D not resolved. This CDR3 contains 14 residues. V was shortened by 0 bases and J by 0 bases, with 3 bases between the two germline ends. Germline V gene lookup returns CDR1 MGHRA and CDR2 YSYEKL. The CDR3 sequence is CASSQDHSGNTIYF. The CDR3 DNA is TGCGCCAGCAGCCAAGACCACTCTGGAAACACCATATATTTT.

The DNA for the CDR3 is TGCGCCAGCAGCCAACACCAAGGGACTGCGGGGGATGAGCAGTTCTTC. The encoded protein is CASSQHQGTAGDEQFF. The chain uses TRBV4-3 and TRBJ2-1; 7 bases match TRBD2. The germline CDR1 and CDR2 sequences are LGHNA and YSLEER. With V trimmed by 2 bases and J by 8 bases, 12 bases remained unmatched. The CDR3 is 16 residues long.

The chain joins TRBV15 to TRBJ2-5; D is possibly TRBD2 (6 bases). The V and J ends lost 0 bases and 5 bases respectively, with 13 bases between them. CDR3 length equals 15 residues. Germline V gene sequence: CDR1 LNHNV, CDR2 YYDKDF (reference sequence). CDR3 in DNA: TGTGCCACCAGCAGAGATATCCTCGGAGGGGAGACCCAGTACTTC. Translated: CATSRDILGGETQYF.

The chain employs TRBV9 and TRBJ1-6; no clear D. The germline V gene encodes CDR1 SGDLS and CDR2 YYNGEE. V was clipped by 3 bases and J by 3 bases, with 7 bases between them. This CDR3 has 14 amino acids. The CDR3 region has the DNA TGTGCCAGCAGCGGGCCAGACTATAATTCACCCCTCCACTTT. It specifies CASSGPDYNSPLHF.

The chain's CDR3 is CASSSDRAPNNEQFF. CDR3 nucleotide sequence: TGTGCCAGCAGTTCCGACAGGGCCCCAAACAATGAGCAGTTCTTC. The V gene is TRBV6-5, the J gene TRBJ2-1; TRBD1 matches 7 bases. V was clipped by 4 bases and J by 5 bases; unmatched bases: 8. This CDR3 is built from 15 residues. Germline lookup yields CDR1 MNHEY and CDR2 SVGAGI.

This chain connects TRBV5-1 to TRBJ2-7; a possible D gene is TRBD1 (6 bases). The CDR3 is 15 residues long. The germline CDR1 and CDR2 sequences are SGHRS and YFSETQ. The V end was cut by 0 bases, the J end by 4 bases, with 14 bases between. The CDR3 sequence is CASSLAAGAPYEQYF. In nucleotides, the CDR3 is TGCGCCAGCAGCTTGGCCGCAGGGGCTCCTTACGAGCAGTACTTC.

This clone was recorded a few times. The genes are TRBV7-2 and TRBJ2-1; 7 nucleotides line up with TRBD1. V shed 4 bases and J 4 bases; nucleotides not matched to a gene: 7. Germline V gene data show CDR1 as SGHTA and CDR2 as FQGNSA. This CDR3 region has 15 residues. CDR3 sequence: CASSSRSGQYNEQFF. In DNA, the CDR3 is TGTGCCAGCAGCTCCCGATCGGGACAGTACAATGAGCAGTTCTTC.

This chain connects TRBV5-6 to TRBJ2-5; D unclear. The V gene lost 1 base and the J gene lost 5 bases, with 12 bases spanning the gap. Germline CDR1 and CDR2: SGHDT and YYEEEE. The CDR3 extends over 14 amino acids. The CDR3 DNA reads as TGTGCCAGCAGCTTGCCCCCTCCTTTGGAGACCCAGTACTTC. Protein sequence: CASSLPPPLETQYF.

This chain uses TRBV4-3 with TRBJ1-6; perhaps TRBD1 as D (6 bases). The CDR3 is 15 amino acids. Trimming shortened V by 4 bases and J by 5 bases, and 12 bases separated the two germline ends. Per the germline V gene, CDR1 is LGHNA and CDR2 is YSLEER. The CDR3 sequence is CASSLVTGNNSPLHF. CDR3 sequence (DNA): TGCGCCAGCAGCCTCGTGACAGGCAATAATTCACCCCTCCACTTT.

In its sample, this clone was seen a few times. J is TRBJ2-4 and V is TRBV19; 7 nucleotides agree with TRBD2. The CDR3 has 13 residues. Germline values: CDR1 LNHDA, CDR2 SQIVND (reference sequence). The V gene end was trimmed by 5 bases and the J gene end by 8 bases; junction bases not matched to a gene: 6. CDR3: CASSRGLVDIQYF. In DNA, the CDR3 is TGTGCCAGTAGTCGCGGACTAGTAGACATTCAGTACTTC.

The V call is TRBV5-1, the J call TRBJ2-6, with TRBD1 matching 7 bases. This CDR3 spans 16 amino acids. V was clipped by 3 bases and J by 0 bases; unmatched bases: 3. Germline V gene sequence: CDR1 SGHRS, CDR2 YFSETQ. The CDR3 DNA sequence: TGCGCCAGCAGCTCGGACAGGTCCTCTGGGGCCAACGTCCTGACTTTC. The encoded protein is CASSSDRSSGANVLTF.

Concerning this clone: At the DNA level, this CDR3 is encoded by other sequences in the same sample as well. This rearrangement joins TRBV7-9 to TRBJ1-5, with 7 bases lining up with TRBD1. Germline V CDR1 and CDR2: SEHNR, FQNEAQ (reference sequence). The CDR3 covers 14 residues. After removal of 5 bases from V and 2 bases from J, the junction contained 3 bases not matched to a gene. DNA of the CDR3: TGTGCCAGCAGCCTTGGACAGGGCAATCAGCCCCAGCATTTT. Translated: CASSLGQGNQPQHF.

The genes are TRBV30 and TRBJ2-2, with TRBD2 identical over 12 bases. Per germline, CDR1 GTSNPN and CDR2 SVGIG (reference sequence). After removal of 5 bases from V and 7 bases from J, the junction contained 8 bases not matched to a gene. CDR3 size: 15 residues. The CDR3 spells CAWSSGRAFGGELFF. As DNA, the CDR3 is TGTGCCTGGTCTAGCGGGAGGGCCTTTGGCGGGGAGCTGTTTTTT.

V and J are TRBV29-1 and TRBJ2-1; 9 nucleotides align to TRBD2. The germline CDR1 and CDR2 sequences are SQVTM and ANQGSEA. After removal of 7 bases from V and 5 bases from J, the junction contained 15 bases not matched to a gene. CDR3 length: 16 amino acids. The CDR3, as DNA: TGCAGCGCCCACTTGGGTGCGGGAGGGTCAAACAATGAGCAGTTCTTC. This encodes CSAHLGAGGSNNEQFF.

The chain carries TRBV7-9 and TRBJ1-2; 8 bases fit TRBD1. This CDR3 has 16 residues. With V trimmed by 5 bases and J by 2 bases, 10 bases remained unmatched. CDR1 and CDR2 (germline): SEHNR, FQNEAQ (reference sequence). The CDR3: CASSTYTGGGNYGYTF. The CDR3 DNA is TGTGCCAGCAGCACCTACACAGGGGGAGGAAACTATGGCTACACCTTC.

The J gene is TRBJ2-7, the V gene TRBV5-6; 12 bases fit TRBD2. Germline assignment: CDR1 SGHDT and CDR2 YYEEEE. CDR3 length: 17 amino acids. Trimming removed 4 bases from V and 1 base from J; junction bases left unmatched: 9. This CDR3 reads CASSERPGLAGSYEQYF. In DNA, the CDR3 is TGTGCCAGCAGCGAGCGTCCCGGACTAGCGGGATCCTACGAGCAGTACTTC.

The rearrangement uses TRBV12-5 and TRBJ1-1; D remains ambiguous. Germline V gene lookup returns CDR1 LGHNT and CDR2 FRNRAP. The ends were cut back, 2 bases at V and 3 bases at J, with 4 bases in the middle. The CDR3 length is 12 residues. The CDR3 bases are TGTGCTAGTGGTTTGACAGACACTGAAGCTTTCTTT. Translated: CASGLTDTEAFF.

This clone was detected only a few times. This chain uses TRBV7-9 with TRBJ1-5; no firm D call. The germline V gene has CDR1 SEHNR and CDR2 FQNEAQ (reference sequence). The CDR3 contains 13 residues. V lost 5 bases, J lost 4 bases, and 9 bases lay in between. CDR3 residues: CASSETQNQPQHF. In DNA, the CDR3 is TGTGCCAGCAGCGAGACACAGAATCAGCCCCAGCATTTT.

This clone was seen a handful of times. The chain carries TRBV5-4 and TRBJ2-5, with 8 bases aligning to TRBD1. The CDR3 is made up of 15 amino acids. The ends lost 7 bases at V and 0 bases at J; junction bases unmatched: 8. The V gene's germline CDR1 is SGHNT and CDR2 YYREEE (reference sequence). The CDR3 nucleotides are TGTGCCAGCCGCCCAGGGGGCCGAAACCAAGAGACCCAGTACTTC. Translated: CASRPGGRNQETQYF.

Only a few counts were recorded for this clone. This chain links TRBV19 with TRBJ1-2; TRBD1 agrees at 8 bases. The CDR3 is made up of 13 amino acids. Germline values: CDR1 LNHDA, CDR2 SQIVND (reference sequence). V lost 11 bases, J lost 6 bases, and 11 bases stayed unmatched. CDR3 region: CASRQGITNGYTF. CDR3 nucleotides: TGTGCCTCTCGACAGGGGATCACGAATGGCTACACCTTC.

This chain uses TRBV7-9 with TRBJ2-7, with 7 bases matching TRBD1. Germline CDR1 is SEHNR and CDR2 is FQNEAQ (reference sequence). This CDR3 is built from 14 residues. V gave up 2 bases and J gave up 5 bases; unmatched junction bases: 6. The CDR3 nucleotides are TGTGCCAGCAGCTTACTACGACAGGGTGACGAGCAGTACTTC. This encodes CASSLLRQGDEQYF.

The chain uses TRBV19 and TRBJ1-1; D gene ambiguous. Germline CDR1 LNHDA, CDR2 SQIVND (reference sequence). CDR3 length equals 15 residues. V lost 5 bases to trimming and J lost 6 bases, with 19 bases between them. CDR3 protein: CASSAETTLDPEAFF. CDR3 coding DNA: TGTGCCAGTAGTGCGGAAACGACTCTTGACCCTGAAGCTTTCTTT.

This rearrangement joins TRBV6-5 to TRBJ1-6, with a weak D call TRBD1 (5 bases). The CDR3 extends over 15 amino acids. CDR1 is MNHEY, CDR2 SVGAGI, per germline. Trimming left V 5 bases short and J 6 bases short, with 14 bases between. The DNA of the CDR3 is TGTGCCAGCAGTCCCCCCCAGGGTCGTAATTCACCCCTCCACTTT. Amino acid sequence: CASSPPQGRNSPLHF.

The V and J genes are TRBV5-6 and TRBJ2-7; a possible D gene is TRBD1 (5 bases). V lost 2 bases and J 6 bases, leaving 18 bases between the germline ends. The CDR3 is 15 residues long. Germline V gene sequence: CDR1 SGHDT, CDR2 YYEEEE. The CDR3 DNA is TGTGCCAGCAGCTTATGGGGCAAAGAAACTCCCGAGCAGTACTTC. Translated, it gives CASSLWGKETPEQYF.

The chain combines TRBV2 with TRBJ2-5; 7 bases align to TRBD1. CDR1 is SNHLY and CDR2 is FYNNEI in the germline V gene. There are 13 residues in the CDR3. The V segment lost 4 bases and the J segment 2 bases; nucleotides outside the gene matches: 1. CDR3 in amino acids: CASSGQGQETQYF. The CDR3 DNA reads TGTGCCAGCAGTGGACAGGGTCAAGAGACCCAGTACTTC. The variable domain in full, completed from reference TRBV2 and TRBJ2-5, reads EPEVTQTPSHQVTQMGQEVILRCVPISNHLYFYWYRQILGQKVEFLVSFYNNEISEKSEIFDDQFSVERPDGSNFTLKIRSTKLEDSAMYFCASSGQGQETQYFGPGTRLLVL.

The chain links TRBV27 to TRBJ2-1; 12 bases map to TRBD2. Trimming took 5 bases from V and 7 from J; bases not matched to a gene: 6. The CDR3 has 15 residues. CDR1 is MNHEY and CDR2 is SMNVEV in the germline V gene (reference sequence). CDR3 protein: CASSPTSGGWNEQFF. The CDR3 DNA is TGTGCCAGCAGTCCGACTAGCGGGGGTTGGAATGAGCAGTTCTTC.

This CDR3 reads CAFQLDRTMNTEAFF. The CDR3 nucleotides read TGTGCCTTCCAGCTTGACAGGACCATGAACACTGAAGCTTTCTTT. This chain connects TRBV7-9 to TRBJ1-1; tentatively, D is TRBD1 (6 bases). Trimming removed 11 bases from V and 0 bases from J, with 19 bases in between. The CDR3 covers 15 residues. Germline-derived CDR1 and CDR2 are SEHNR and FQNEAQ (reference sequence).

The chain joins TRBV30 to TRBJ2-3; 9 bases are shared with TRBD1. The length of the CDR3 is 12 residues. In germline, CDR1 is GTSNPN, CDR2 SVGIG (reference sequence). V lost 8 bases, J lost 1 base, and 1 base stayed unmatched. For the CDR3, the DNA is TGTGCCGGGGACAGGGGCACAGATACGCAGTATTTT. It codes for CAGDRGTDTQYF.